This T cell receptor (beta chain) was observed in a study of blood T cell repertoires in COVID-19. On the study more broadly: In each case, the material was cDNA or gDNA derived from T cells, B-cell-depleted T cells, or PBMCs.

Under the authors' procedure: Reference gene primer amplification gave nucleated cell count estimates. The data were produced by immunoSEQ multiplex PCR, yet TCRdb's version contains in-frame clones alone and is incomplete. The V and J calls and clone size are taken from that table; D and trimming were inferred from the DNA. The sample carries 200,000 to 300,000 clones, roughly four fifths recorded once. This clone has only a few counts. The sequence came from an older woman with acute or convalescent COVID-19. Specimen: peripheral blood.

DNA of the CDR3: TGTGCCAGCAGCCAAGATCAGCAGGTCAATCAGCCCCAGCATTTT. It specifies CASSQDQQVNQPQHF. This rearrangement joins TRBV4-2 to TRBJ1-5; unclear D gene. The CDR3 totals 15 residues. Germline loops: CDR1 LGHNA, CDR2 YNFKEQ. V was shortened by 0 bases and J by 3 bases, with 9 bases between the two germline ends.